One and the same sample provided the 2 T cell receptor beta chains below, sequenced in a study of cytomegalovirus exposure and HLA in healthy donors. 60 Vbeta and 13 Jbeta primers were used in PCR. The protocol was immunoSEQ multiplex PCR, while the TCRdb copy is restricted to in-frame clones and leaves out a portion. The table lists tens of thousands of clones, approximately 70% of them singletons. Sequenced: PBMCs. The receptors stem from a male donor in good health and CMV-seropositive.

The J gene is TRBJ1-2, the V gene TRBV15; 9 bases are a match to TRBD1. Losses at the gene ends were 8 bases for V and 0 bases for J; bases not matched to a gene: 7. This CDR3 is 15 amino acids long. Germline V gene sequence: CDR1 LNHNV, CDR2 YYDKDF (reference sequence). The CDR3 sequence is CATGTGFSSNYGYTF. The CDR3 DNA reads TGTGCCACCGGGACAGGGTTTTCCTCTAACTATGGCTACACCTTC.

This chain links TRBV7-9 with TRBJ2-2; D call uncertain. Germline lookup yields CDR1 SEHNR and CDR2 FQNEAQ (reference sequence). The CDR3 length is 18 residues. V was cut by 4 bases and J by 4 bases, with 22 bases left in between. The CDR3 reads CASSSTYRVRVGTGELFF. The CDR3 DNA reads TGTGCCAGCAGCTCCACCTACCGGGTCCGGGTCGGCACCGGGGAGCTGTTTTTT.